This TCR beta chain was profiled in a study of CD8+ T cells in alopecia areata. Researchers sorted pooled cutaneous lymph node cells on the basis of CD4, CD8alpha, NKG2D, NKG2ACE and other markers. A note on this clone: Germline and genes here are mouse. The CDR3 is cut off 4 residues early in the read; its end comes from the germline J gene. Other DNA sequences in the same sample also yield this CDR3.

After isolation, RNA underwent reverse transcription to generate cDNA as the sequencing template. Here immunoSEQ multiplex PCR was the method, and the copy in TCRdb shows in-frame clones only, minus some. Sampling found approximately 300,000 clones, none seen once. Between the trimmed V and J ends, which lost 2 bases and 3 bases, there was a span of 7 bases. This CDR3 has 13 amino acids. Germline values: CDR1 FNHDT, CDR2 SITEND (reference sequence). The TCR was taken from a C3H/HeJ mouse with alopecia areata. For this strain, the MHC haplotype corresponds to H2-k. The sequenced sample was CD4+ T cells sorted from a lymph node. This chain uses TRBV19 with TRBJ2-5; D may be TRBD1 (5 bases). CDR3 bases read: TGTGCCAGCAGTATCCACAGGCAAGAC. Its translation is CASSIHRQD. The full CDR3 reads CASSIHRQDTQYF.